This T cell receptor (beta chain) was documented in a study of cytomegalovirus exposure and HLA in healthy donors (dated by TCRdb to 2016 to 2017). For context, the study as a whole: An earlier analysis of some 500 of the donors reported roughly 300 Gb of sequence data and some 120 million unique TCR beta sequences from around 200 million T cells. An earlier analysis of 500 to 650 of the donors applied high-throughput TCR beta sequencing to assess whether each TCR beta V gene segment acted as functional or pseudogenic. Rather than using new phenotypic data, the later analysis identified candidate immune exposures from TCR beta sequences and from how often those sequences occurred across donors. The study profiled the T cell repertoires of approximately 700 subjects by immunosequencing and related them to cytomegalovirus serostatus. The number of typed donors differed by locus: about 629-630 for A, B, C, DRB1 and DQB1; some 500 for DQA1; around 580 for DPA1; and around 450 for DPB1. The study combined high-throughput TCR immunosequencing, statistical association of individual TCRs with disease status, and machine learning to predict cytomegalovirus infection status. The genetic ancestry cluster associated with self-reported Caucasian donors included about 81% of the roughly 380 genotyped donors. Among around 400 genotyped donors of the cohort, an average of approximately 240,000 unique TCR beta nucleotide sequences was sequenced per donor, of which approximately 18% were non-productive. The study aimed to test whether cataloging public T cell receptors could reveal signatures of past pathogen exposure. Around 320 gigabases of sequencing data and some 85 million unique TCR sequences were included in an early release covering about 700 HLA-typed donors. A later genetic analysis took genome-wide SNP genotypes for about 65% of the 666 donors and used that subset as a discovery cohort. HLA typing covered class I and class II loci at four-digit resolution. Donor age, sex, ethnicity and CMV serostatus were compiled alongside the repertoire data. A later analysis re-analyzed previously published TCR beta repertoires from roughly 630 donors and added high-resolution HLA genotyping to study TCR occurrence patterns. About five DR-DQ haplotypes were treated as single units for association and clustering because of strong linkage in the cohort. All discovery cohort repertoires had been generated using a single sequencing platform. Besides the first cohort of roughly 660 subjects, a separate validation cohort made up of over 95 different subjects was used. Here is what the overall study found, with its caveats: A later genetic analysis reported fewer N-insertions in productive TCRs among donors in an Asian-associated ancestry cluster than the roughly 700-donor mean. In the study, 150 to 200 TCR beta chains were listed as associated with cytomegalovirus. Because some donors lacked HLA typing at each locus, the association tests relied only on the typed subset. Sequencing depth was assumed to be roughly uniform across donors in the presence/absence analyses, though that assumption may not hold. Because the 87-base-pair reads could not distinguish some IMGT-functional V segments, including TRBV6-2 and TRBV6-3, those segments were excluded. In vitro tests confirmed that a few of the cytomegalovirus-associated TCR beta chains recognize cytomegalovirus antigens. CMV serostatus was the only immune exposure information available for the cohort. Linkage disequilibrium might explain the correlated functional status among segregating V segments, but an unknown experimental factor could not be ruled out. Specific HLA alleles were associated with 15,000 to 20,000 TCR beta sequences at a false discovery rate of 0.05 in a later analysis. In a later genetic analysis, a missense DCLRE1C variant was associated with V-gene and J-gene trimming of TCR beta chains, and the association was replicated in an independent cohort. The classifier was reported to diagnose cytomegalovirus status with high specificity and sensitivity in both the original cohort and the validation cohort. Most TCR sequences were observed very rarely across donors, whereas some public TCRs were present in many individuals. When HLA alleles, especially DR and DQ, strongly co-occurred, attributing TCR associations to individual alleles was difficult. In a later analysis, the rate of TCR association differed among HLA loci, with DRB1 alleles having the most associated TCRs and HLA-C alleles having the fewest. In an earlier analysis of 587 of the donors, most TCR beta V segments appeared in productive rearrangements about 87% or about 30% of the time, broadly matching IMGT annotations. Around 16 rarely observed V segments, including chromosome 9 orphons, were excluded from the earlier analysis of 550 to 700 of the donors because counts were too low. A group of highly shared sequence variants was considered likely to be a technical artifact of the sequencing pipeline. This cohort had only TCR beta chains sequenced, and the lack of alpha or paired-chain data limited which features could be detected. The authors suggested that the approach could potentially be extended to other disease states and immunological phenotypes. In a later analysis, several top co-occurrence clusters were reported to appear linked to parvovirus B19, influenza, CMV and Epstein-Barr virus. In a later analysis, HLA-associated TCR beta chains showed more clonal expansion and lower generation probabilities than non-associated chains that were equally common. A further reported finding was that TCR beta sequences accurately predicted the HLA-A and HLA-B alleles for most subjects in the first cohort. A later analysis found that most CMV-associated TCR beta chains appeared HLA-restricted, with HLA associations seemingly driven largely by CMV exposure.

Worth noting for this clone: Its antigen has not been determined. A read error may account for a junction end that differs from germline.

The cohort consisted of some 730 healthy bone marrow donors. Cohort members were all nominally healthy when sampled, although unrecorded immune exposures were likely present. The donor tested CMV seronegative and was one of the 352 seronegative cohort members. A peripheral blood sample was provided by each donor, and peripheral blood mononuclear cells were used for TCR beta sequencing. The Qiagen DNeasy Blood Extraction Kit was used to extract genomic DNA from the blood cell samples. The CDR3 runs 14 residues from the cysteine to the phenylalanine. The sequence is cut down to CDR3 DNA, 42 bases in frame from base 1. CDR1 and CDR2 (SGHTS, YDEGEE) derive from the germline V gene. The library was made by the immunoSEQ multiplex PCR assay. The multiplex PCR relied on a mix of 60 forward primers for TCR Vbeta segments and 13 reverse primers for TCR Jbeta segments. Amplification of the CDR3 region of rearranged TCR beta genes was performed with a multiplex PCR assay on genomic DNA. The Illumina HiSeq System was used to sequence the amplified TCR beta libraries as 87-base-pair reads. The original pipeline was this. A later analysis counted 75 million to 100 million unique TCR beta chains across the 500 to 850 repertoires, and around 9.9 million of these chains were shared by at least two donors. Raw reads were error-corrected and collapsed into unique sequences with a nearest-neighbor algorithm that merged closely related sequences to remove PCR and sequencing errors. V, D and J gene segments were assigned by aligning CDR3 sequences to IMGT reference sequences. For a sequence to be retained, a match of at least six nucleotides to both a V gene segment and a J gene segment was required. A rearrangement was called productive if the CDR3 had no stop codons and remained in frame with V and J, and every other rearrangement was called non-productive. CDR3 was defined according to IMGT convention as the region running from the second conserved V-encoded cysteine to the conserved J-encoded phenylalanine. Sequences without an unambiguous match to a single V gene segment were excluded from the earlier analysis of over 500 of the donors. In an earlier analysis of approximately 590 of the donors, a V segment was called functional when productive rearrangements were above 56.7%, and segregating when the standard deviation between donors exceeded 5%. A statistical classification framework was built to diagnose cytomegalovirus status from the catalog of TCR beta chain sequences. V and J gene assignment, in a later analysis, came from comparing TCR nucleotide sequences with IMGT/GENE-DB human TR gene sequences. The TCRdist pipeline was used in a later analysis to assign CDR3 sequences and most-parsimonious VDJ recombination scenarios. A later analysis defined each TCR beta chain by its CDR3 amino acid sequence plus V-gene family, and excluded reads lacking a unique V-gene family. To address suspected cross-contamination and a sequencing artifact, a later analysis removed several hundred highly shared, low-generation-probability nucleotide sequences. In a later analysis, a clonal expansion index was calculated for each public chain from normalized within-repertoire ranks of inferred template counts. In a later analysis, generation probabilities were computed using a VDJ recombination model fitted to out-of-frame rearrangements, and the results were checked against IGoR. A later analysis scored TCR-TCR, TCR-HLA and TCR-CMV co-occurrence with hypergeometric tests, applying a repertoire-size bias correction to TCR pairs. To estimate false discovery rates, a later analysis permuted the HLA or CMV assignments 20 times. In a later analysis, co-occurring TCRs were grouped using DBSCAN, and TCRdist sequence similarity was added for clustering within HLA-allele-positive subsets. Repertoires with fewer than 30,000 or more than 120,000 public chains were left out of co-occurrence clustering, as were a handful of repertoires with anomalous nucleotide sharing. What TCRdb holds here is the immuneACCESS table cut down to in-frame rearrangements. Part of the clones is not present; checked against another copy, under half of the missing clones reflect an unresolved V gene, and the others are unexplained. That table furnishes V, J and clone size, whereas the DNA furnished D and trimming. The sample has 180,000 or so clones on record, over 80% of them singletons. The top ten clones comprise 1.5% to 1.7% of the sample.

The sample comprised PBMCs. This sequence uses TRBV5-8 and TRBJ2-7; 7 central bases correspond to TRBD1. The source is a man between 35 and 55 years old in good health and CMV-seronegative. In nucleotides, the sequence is TGTGCCAGCAGCCGATTACAGGGGACAAATCCAGCGGACTTC. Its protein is CASSRLQGTNPADF.